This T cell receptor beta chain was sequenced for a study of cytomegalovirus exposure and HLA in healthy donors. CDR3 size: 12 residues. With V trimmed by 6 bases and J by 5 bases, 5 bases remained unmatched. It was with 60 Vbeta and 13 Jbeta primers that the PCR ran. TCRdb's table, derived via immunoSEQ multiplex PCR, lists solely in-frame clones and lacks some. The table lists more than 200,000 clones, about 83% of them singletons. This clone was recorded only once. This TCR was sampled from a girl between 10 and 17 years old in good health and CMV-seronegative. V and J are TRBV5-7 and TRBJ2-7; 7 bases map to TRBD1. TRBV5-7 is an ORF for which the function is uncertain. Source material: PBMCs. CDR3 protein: CASILGQDEQYF. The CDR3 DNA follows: TGTGCCAGCATCTTAGGACAGGACGAGCAGTACTTC.